This T cell receptor beta chain was obtained from a study of T and B cells in COVID-19 patients. Background on the study: Most recovered patients had mild to moderate COVID-19 treated as outpatients. Of some 21 active-infection patients, 15 to 18 carried comorbidities linked to unfavorable COVID-19 outcome.

Blood genomic DNA input for TRB amplification was 250-500 ng. General study results and limits: Few blood samples existed from mildly ill patients during symptoms or early in severe cases. Sorted SARS-CoV-2-responsive or tetramer+ T cells and CD4+, regulatory and CD8+ subsets were not yet sequenced.

BIOMED2 TRB-A/B primer pools were used in multiplex TRB PCR. TCRdb fed the multiplex PCR reads into MiXCR, producing one record per CDR3 protein. Among about 7,600 distinct CDR3 sequences listed, approximately 24% were seen once. Trimming stripped 6 bases from V and 5 bases from J, with 13 bases between. Germline assignment: CDR1 MNHEY and CDR2 SMNVEV (reference sequence). The CDR3 has 13 amino acids. In its sample, this clonotype was seen a few times. The target antigen is unknown. This sequence was found in a human donor with active COVID-19. Sample: blood. This sequence joins TRBV27 and TRBJ1-1; TRBD1 is a possible D gene (6 bases). The CDR3 is CASRPHRETEAFF. CDR3 nucleotide sequence: TGTGCCAGCAGACCGCACAGGGAAACTGAAGCTTTCTTT.